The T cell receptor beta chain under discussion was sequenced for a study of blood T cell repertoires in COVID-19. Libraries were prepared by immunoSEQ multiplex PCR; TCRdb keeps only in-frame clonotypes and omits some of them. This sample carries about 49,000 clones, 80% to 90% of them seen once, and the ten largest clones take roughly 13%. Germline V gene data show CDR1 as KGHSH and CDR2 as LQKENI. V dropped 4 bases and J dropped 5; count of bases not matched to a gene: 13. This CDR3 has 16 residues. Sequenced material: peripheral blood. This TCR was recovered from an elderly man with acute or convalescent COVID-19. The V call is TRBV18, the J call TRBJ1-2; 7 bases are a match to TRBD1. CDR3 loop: CASSRDRELAGYGYTF. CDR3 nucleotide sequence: TGTGCCAGCTCACGTGACAGGGAGCTGGCGGGTTATGGCTACACCTTC.